The clone carrying this T cell receptor beta chain was seen once. As yet, its antigen is unknown. The CDR3 is made up of 14 amino acids. Germline V gives CDR1 WNHNN, CDR2 SYGVQD (reference sequence). V was pared by 0 bases and J by 5 bases, with 7 bases between. An approximately 210 ng quantity of DNA, tens of thousands of T cell genomes, went into the sorted-subset replicate PCRs. The protocol was immunoSEQ multiplex PCR, while the TCRdb copy is restricted to in-frame clones and leaves out a portion. This sample has roughly 2,000,000 clones; around 96% occur once, and the top ten carry around 1%. This sample stems from a study of shared clonotypes between healthy human individuals. General study findings and limits: It was the non-shared clonotypes that had lower generation probabilities than clonotypes shared by all four donors.

Naive CD8 cells, CD45RO-negative and positively selected for CCR7, excluded terminally differentiated effector memory CD45RA+ cells. Each sample came from a Caucasian adult donor living in Nashville, Tennessee. The chain carries TRBV10-1 and TRBJ2-2; D is unclear. The sequence was obtained from a man aged 18 to 30 in good health. Specimen: naive CD8+ T cells sorted from blood. Here the CDR3 reads CASSESLDTGELFF. The CDR3 DNA follows: TGCGCCAGCAGTGAGTCCCTCGATACCGGGGAGCTGTTTTTT.